These 5 T cell receptor beta chains originate from one sample sequenced in a study of cytomegalovirus exposure and HLA in healthy donors. The method was immunoSEQ multiplex PCR; TCRdb's version includes in-frame clones alone and lacks a portion of them. The sample records about 110,000 clones, about 85% being singletons. Material: PBMCs. The receptor source for this set is a woman in her late teens or twenties in good health and CMV-seronegative.

The chain has TRBV29-1 and TRBJ1-2, with D hard to call. The CDR3 length is 14 residues. Trimming took off 5 bases at V and 7 bases at J, with 20 bases between the two ends. Germline V gene sequence: CDR1 SQVTM, CDR2 ANQGSEA. The CDR3 protein is CSVSGSIAHSGYTF. The DNA of the CDR3 is TGCAGCGTTTCCGGGTCCATAGCCCATTCTGGCTACACCTTC.

The CDR3 reads CASRGVSYNSPLHF. CDR3 in DNA: TGCGCCAGCAGGGGCGTCTCCTATAATTCACCCCTCCACTTT. The chain has TRBV10-2 and TRBJ1-6, with D uncertain. This CDR3 is 14 amino acids long. The germline V and J ends were trimmed by 6 bases and 0 bases, with 6 bases remaining between them. Germline assignment: CDR1 WSHSY and CDR2 SAAADI.

CDR3 amino acids: CASSFRTGGSYEQYF. CDR3 nucleotides: TGTGCCAGCAGCTTCCGGACAGGTGGATCCTACGAGCAGTACTTC. The gene calls are TRBV7-9 and TRBJ2-7; TRBD1 matches at 7 bases. With 3 bases clipped from V and 1 base from J, the junction kept 6 bases outside the gene matches. Germline CDR1 SEHNR, CDR2 FQNEAQ (reference sequence). This CDR3 region has 15 residues.

V gene TRBV6-5 combines with J gene TRBJ2-1; 9 bases map to TRBD2. Germline CDR1 reads MNHEY; CDR2 reads SVGAGI. CDR3 size: 14 residues. Germline trimming cut 6 bases from V and 8 bases from J; bases unmatched to any gene: 8. The CDR3: CASRWRGGNHEQFF. The CDR3 nucleotides are TGTGCCAGCAGGTGGCGGGGGGGCAACCATGAGCAGTTCTTC.

The chain joins TRBV4-2 to TRBJ2-1, with 11 bases identical to TRBD2. Germline V gives CDR1 LGHNA, CDR2 YNFKEQ. This CDR3 region has 17 residues. Trimming took 3 bases from V and 7 from J; bases not matched to a gene: 11. The chain's CDR3 is CASSHDFSGGASNEQFF. The CDR3 nucleotides read TGTGCCAGCAGCCACGATTTTAGCGGGGGGGCCTCAAATGAGCAGTTCTTC.